This T cell receptor (beta chain) comes out of a study of T cells after yellow fever vaccination. This clonotype has more than one count but fewer than ten. TCRdb itself ran the 5' RACE reads through MiXCR, one entry per CDR3 protein. Of 550,000 to 750,000 distinct CDR3 sequences listed, roughly 13% are singletons. CDR3 length equals 14 residues. CDR1 MNHEY and CDR2 SVGEGT come from the germline V gene. Trimming cost V 5 bases and J 4 bases, with 12 bases left between them. This TCR derives from a man younger than 45 who received the YFV17D yellow fever vaccine. Sample: PBMCs, taken on the day of the yellow fever booster vaccination. The V call is TRBV6-2 or TRBV6-3, the J call TRBJ1-5; no reliable D call. The CDR3 region has the DNA TGTGCCAGCAGTAAGATGACGGAAAATCAGCCCCAGCATTTT. Translated: CASSKMTENQPQHF.